The clone carrying this T cell receptor (beta chain) was detected a few times. This sample stems from a study of cytomegalovirus exposure and HLA in healthy donors. The PCR contained 60 Vbeta and 13 Jbeta primers. Clones were read by immunoSEQ multiplex PCR, and TCRdb kept only the in-frame ones, dropping some. The sample consists of some 130,000 clones, roughly 80% of them appearing once. Germline V gene data show CDR1 as MNHNS and CDR2 as SASEGT. Between the trimmed V and J ends, which lost 5 bases and 1 base, there was a span of 14 bases. The CDR3 contains 15 residues. This chain connects TRBV6-1 to TRBJ1-2; D is possibly TRBD1 (6 bases). The sequence was obtained from a man younger than 45 in good health and CMV-seronegative. Sequencing input: PBMCs. This chain's CDR3 is CASSIPTGRNYGYTF. CDR3 coding DNA: TGTGCCAGCAGTATCCCGACAGGACGTAACTATGGCTACACCTTC.